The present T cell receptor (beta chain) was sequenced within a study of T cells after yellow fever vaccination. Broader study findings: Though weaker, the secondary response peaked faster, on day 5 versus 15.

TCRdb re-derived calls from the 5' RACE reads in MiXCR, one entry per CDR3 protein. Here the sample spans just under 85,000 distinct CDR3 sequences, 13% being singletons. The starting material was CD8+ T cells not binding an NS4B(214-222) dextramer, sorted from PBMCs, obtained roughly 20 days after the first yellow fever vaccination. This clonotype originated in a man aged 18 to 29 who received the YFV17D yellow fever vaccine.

The CDR3 region is CASSLAGFSPLHF. CDR3 nucleotide sequence: TGCGCCAGCAGCCTTGCAGGGTTTTCACCCCTCCACTTT. The V and J genes are TRBV5-1 and TRBJ1-6; the D gene is possibly TRBD1 (5 bases). Germline-derived CDR1 and CDR2 are SGHRS and YFSETQ. This CDR3 contains 13 residues. V lost 4 bases, J lost 9 bases, and 11 bases lay in between.